This T cell receptor (beta chain) was documented in a study of shared clonotypes between healthy human individuals. Sequencing was performed with immunoSEQ multiplex PCR; in TCRdb, only in-frame clones are kept and a portion is missing. This sample carries under 600,000 clones, approximately 97% of them seen once, and the ten largest clones take about 0.06%. The V and J ends lost 2 bases and 8 bases respectively, with 16 bases between them. Germline V gives CDR1 MNHEY, CDR2 SVGAGI. CDR3 size: 15 residues. The source is a woman aged 25-40 years in good health. The sample taken for sequencing was naive CD4+ T cells sorted from blood. The subset here: CD45RA+ positively selected. The chain couples TRBV6-5 to TRBJ2-1; D might be TRBD1 or TRBD2, each matching 6 bases. DNA of the CDR3: TGTGCCAGCAGTTACAATGGGGGGCGCCTCGATGAGCAGTTCTTC. This codes for CASSYNGGRLDEQFF.